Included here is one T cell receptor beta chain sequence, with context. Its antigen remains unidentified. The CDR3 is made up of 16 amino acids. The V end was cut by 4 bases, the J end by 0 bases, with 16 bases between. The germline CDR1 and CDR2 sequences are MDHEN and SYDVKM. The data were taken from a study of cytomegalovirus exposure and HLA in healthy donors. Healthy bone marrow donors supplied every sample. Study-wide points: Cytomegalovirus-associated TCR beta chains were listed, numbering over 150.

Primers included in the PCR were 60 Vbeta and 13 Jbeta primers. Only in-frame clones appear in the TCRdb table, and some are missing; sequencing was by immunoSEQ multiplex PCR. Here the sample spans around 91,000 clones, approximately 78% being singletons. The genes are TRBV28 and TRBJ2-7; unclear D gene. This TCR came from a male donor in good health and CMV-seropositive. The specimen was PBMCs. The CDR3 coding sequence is TGTGCCAGCAGTTCACTCCAGACAACTCACTCCTACGAGCAGTACTTC. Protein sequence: CASSSLQTTHSYEQYF.